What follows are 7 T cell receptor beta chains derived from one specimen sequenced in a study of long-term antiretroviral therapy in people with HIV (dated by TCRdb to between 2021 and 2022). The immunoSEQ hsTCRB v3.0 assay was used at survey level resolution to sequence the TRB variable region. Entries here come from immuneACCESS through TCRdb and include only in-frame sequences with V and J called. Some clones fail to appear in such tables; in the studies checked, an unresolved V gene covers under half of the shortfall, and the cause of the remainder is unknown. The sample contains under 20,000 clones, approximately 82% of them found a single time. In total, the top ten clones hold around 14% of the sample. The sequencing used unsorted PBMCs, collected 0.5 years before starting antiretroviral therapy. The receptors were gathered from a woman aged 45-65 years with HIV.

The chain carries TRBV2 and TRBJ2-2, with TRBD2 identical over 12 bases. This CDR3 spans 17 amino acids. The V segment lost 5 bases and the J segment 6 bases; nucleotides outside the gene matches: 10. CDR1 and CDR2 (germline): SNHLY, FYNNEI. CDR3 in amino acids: CASSSSSGGAGPGELFF. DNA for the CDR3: TGTGCCAGCAGTAGCTCTAGCGGGGGGGCCGGTCCCGGGGAGCTGTTTTTT.

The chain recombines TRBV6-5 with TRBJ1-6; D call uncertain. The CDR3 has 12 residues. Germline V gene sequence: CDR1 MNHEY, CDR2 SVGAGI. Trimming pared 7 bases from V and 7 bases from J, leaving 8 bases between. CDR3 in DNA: TGTGCCAGCACTGGGTTCAATTCACCCCTCCACTTT. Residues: CASTGFNSPLHF.

The CDR3 nucleotides are TGTGCCAGCAGCTTAGTGGGGGGGGCCTACAATGAGCAGTTCTTC. Amino acids: CASSLVGGAYNEQFF. This chain joins TRBV7-3 and TRBJ2-1; 7 bases are a match to TRBD2. This CDR3 has 15 residues. The junction had 3 bases not matched to a gene; V was cut back by 2 bases and J by 2 bases. Germline-derived CDR1 and CDR2 are SGHTA and FQGTGA.

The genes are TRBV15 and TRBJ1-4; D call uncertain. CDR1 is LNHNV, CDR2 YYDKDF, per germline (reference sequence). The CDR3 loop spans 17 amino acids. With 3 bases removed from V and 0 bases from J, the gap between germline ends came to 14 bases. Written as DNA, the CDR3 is TGTGCCACCAGCAGTTTTCGGCAGAGCGCAACTAATGAAAAACTGTTTTTT. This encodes CATSSFRQSATNEKLFF.

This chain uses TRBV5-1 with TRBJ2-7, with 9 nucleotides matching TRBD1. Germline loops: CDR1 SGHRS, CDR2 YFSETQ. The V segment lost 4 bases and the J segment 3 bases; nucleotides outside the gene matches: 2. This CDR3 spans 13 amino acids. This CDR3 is CASSMGQGYEQYV. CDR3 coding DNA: TGCGCCAGCAGCATGGGACAGGGCTACGAGCAGTACGTC.

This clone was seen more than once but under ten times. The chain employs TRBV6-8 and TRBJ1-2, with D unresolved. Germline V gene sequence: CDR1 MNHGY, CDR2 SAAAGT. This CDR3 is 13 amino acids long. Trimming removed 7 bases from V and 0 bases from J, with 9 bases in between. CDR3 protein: CASIVESNYGYTF. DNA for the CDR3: TGTGCCAGCATCGTAGAGTCTAACTATGGCTACACCTTC.

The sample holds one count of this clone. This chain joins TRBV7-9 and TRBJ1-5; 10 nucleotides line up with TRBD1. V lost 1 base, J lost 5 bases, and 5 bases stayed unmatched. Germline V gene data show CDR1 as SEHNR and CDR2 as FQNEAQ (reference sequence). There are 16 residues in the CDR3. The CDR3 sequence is CASSLGDRGEDQPQHF. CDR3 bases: TGTGCCAGCAGCTTAGGGGACAGGGGAGAGGATCAGCCCCAGCATTTT.